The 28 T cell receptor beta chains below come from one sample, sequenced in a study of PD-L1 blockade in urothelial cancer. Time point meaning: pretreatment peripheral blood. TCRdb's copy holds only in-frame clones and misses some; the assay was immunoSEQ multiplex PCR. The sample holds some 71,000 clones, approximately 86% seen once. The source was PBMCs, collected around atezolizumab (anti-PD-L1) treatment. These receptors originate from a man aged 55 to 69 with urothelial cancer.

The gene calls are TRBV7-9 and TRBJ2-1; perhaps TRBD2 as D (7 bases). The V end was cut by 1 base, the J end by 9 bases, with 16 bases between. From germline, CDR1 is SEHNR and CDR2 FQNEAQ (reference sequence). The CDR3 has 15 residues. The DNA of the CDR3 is TGTGCCAGCAGCTTAGAGGGGGGGGCCTATCGTGAGCAGTTCTTC. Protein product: CASSLEGGAYREQFF.

The CDR3 protein is CASSTGLAGSTDTQYF. The CDR3 nucleotides read TGTGCCAGCAGCACGGGACTAGCGGGGAGCACAGATACGCAGTATTTT. This chain connects TRBV11-3 to TRBJ2-3, with 13 positions matching TRBD2. This CDR3 comprises 16 residues. CDR1 SGHNT and CDR2 YENEEA come from the germline V gene. V dropped 5 bases and J dropped 0; count of bases not matched to a gene: 2.

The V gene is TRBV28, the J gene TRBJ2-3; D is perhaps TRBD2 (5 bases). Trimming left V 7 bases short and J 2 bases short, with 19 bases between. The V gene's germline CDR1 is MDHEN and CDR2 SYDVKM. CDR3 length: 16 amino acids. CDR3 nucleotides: TGTGCCAGCACCCAAGCCGGGGTTCGTGACACAGATACGCAGTATTTT. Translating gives CASTQAGVRDTDTQYF.

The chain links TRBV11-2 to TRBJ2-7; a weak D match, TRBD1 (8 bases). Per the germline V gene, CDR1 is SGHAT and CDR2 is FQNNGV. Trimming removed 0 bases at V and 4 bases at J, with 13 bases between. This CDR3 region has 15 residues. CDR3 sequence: CASSLDTGGGYEQYF. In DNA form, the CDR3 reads TGTGCCAGCAGCTTAGATACAGGGGGGGGTTACGAGCAGTACTTC.

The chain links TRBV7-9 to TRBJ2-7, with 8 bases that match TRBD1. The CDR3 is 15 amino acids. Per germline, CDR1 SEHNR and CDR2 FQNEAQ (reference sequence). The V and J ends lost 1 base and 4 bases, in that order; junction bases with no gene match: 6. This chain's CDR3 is CASSLGGTGQYEQYF. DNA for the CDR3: TGTGCCAGCAGCTTAGGCGGGACAGGTCAATACGAGCAGTACTTC.

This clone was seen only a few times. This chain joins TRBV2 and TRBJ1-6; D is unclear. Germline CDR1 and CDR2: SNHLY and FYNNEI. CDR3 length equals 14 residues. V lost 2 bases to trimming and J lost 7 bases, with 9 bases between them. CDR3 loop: CASSEMSVNSPLHF. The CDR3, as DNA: TGTGCCAGCAGTGAAATGTCAGTCAATTCACCCCTCCACTTT.

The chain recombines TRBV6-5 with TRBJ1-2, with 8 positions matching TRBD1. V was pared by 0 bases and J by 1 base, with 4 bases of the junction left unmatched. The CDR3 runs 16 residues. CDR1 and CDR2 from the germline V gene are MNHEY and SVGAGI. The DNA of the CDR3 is TGTGCCAGCAGTTACTCAGACAGGGGTGGTAACTATGGCTACACCTTC. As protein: CASSYSDRGGNYGYTF.

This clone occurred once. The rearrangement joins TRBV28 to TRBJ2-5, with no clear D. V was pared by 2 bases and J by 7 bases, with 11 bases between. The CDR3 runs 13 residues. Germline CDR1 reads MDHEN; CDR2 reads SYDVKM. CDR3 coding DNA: TGTGCCAGCAGTTTACTCCTTGCCGGGACCCAGTACTTC. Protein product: CASSLLLAGTQYF.

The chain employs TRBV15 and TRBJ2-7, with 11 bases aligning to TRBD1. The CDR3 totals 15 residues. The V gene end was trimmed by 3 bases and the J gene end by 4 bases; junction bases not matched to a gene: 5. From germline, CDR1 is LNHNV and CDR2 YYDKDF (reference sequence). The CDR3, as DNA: TGTGCCACCAGCAGCCGGGACAGGGGGTGGTACGAGCAGTACTTC. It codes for CATSSRDRGWYEQYF.

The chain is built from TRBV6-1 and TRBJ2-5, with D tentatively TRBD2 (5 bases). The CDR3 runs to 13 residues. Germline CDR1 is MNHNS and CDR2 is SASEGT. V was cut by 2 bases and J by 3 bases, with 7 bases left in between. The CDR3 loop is CASSEPSKETQYF. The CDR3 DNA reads TGTGCCAGCAGTGAACCTAGCAAAGAGACCCAGTACTTC.

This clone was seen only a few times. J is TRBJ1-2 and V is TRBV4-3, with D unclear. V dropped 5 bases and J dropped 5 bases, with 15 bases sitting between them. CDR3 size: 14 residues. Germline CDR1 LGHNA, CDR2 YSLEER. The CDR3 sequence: CASSNSGGVYGYTF. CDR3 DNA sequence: TGCGCCAGCAGCAACTCCGGCGGTGTATATGGCTACACCTTC.

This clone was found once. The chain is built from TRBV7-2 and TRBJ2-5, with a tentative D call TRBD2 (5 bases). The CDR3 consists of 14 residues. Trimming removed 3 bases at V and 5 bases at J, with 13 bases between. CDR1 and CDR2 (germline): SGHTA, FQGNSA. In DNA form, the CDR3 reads TGTGCCAGCAGCTTCCAGTTAGCGAGTGAGACCCAGTACTTC. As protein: CASSFQLASETQYF.

Here the CDR3 DNA reads TGCGCCAGCAGCTCTCGAGTAGCGGGGGGCCCCGGGGAGCTGTTTTTT. Amino acid sequence: CASSSRVAGGPGELFF. This rearrangement joins TRBV5-1 to TRBJ2-2; TRBD2 aligns across 10 bases. The V gene end was trimmed by 3 bases and the J gene end by 6 bases; junction bases not matched to a gene: 8. Germline V lookup: CDR1 SGHRS, CDR2 YFSETQ. This CDR3 has 16 amino acids.

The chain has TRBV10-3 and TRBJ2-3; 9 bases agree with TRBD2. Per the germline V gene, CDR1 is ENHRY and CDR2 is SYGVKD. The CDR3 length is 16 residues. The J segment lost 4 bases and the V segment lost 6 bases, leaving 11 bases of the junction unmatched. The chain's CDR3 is CAIRRGGGAAADTQYF. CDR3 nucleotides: TGTGCCATCAGGCGGGGCGGGGGGGCCGCGGCAGATACGCAGTATTTT.

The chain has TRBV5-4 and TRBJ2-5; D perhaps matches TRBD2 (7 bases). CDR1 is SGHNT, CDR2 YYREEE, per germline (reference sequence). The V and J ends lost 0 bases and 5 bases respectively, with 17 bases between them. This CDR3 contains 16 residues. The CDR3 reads CASSLGTRGGEETQYF. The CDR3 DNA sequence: TGTGCCAGCAGCTTGGGGACTAGGGGGGGTGAGGAGACCCAGTACTTC.

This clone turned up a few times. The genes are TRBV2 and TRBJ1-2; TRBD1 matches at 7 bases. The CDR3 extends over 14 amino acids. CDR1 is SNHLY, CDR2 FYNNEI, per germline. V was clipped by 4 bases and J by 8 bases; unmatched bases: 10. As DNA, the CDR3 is TGTGCCAGCAGTGTTCCGGACAGGACCGGGGGCTACACCTTC. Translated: CASSVPDRTGGYTF.

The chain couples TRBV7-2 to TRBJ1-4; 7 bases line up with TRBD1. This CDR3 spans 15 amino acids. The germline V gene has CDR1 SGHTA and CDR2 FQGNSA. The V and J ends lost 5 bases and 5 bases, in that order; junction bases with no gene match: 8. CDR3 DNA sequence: TGTGCCAGCAGCCCCAGGACAGGTCTAAATGAAAAACTGTTTTTT. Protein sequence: CASSPRTGLNEKLFF.

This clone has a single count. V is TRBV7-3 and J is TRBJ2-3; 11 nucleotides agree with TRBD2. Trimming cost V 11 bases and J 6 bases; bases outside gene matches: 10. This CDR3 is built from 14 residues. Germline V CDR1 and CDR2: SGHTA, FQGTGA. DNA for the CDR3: TGTGCCTCCGCGTCACTAGCGGGGGCGGATACGCAGTATTTT. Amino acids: CASASLAGADTQYF.

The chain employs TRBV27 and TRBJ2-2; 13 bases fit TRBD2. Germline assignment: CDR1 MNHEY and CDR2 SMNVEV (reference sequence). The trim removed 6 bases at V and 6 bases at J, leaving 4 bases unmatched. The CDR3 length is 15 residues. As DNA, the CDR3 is TGTGCCAGCAGGACTAGCGGGGGGTACGCCGGGGAGCTGTTTTTT. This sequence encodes CASRTSGGYAGELFF.

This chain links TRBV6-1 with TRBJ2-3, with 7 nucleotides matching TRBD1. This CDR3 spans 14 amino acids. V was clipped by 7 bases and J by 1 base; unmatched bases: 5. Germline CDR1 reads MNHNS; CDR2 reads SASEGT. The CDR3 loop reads CASTGDRGTDTQYF. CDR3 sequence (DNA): TGTGCCAGCACCGGCGACAGGGGCACAGATACGCAGTATTTT.

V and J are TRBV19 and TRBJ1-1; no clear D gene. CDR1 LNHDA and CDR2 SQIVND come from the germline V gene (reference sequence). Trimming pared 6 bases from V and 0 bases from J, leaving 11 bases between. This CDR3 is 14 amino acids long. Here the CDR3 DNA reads TGTGCCAGTAGCTTAGGCAGGTTGAACACTGAAGCTTTCTTT. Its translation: CASSLGRLNTEAFF.

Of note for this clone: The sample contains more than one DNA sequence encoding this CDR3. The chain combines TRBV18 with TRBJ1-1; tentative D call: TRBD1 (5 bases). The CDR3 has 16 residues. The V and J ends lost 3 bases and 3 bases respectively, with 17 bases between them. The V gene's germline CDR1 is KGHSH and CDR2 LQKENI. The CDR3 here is CASSPRDLGMDTEAFF. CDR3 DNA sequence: TGTGCCAGCTCACCGCGGGACTTAGGGATGGACACTGAAGCTTTCTTT.

The CDR3 here is CASSQVWAFDYGYTF. CDR3 DNA: TGCGCCAGCAGCCAAGTTTGGGCGTTTGACTATGGCTACACCTTC. The J gene is TRBJ1-2, the V gene TRBV4-3; D unclear. Germline V gives CDR1 LGHNA, CDR2 YSLEER. This CDR3 contains 15 residues. V was cut by 1 base and J by 3 bases, with 12 bases left in between.

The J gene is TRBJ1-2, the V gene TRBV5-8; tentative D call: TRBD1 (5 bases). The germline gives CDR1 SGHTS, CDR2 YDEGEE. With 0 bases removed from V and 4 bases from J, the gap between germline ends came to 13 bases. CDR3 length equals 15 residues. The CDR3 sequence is CASSLDQVGGYGYTF. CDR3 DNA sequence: TGTGCCAGCAGCTTGGATCAGGTGGGGGGCTATGGCTACACCTTC.

The CDR3: CASSSWTGGRPQHF. The CDR3 DNA reads TGTGCCAGCAGTTCTTGGACAGGGGGAAGGCCCCAGCATTTT. This rearrangement joins TRBV27 to TRBJ1-5; 10 positions match TRBD1. The junction had 6 bases not matched to a gene; V was cut back by 4 bases and J by 9 bases. The CDR3 totals 14 residues. The germline V gene has CDR1 MNHEY and CDR2 SMNVEV (reference sequence).

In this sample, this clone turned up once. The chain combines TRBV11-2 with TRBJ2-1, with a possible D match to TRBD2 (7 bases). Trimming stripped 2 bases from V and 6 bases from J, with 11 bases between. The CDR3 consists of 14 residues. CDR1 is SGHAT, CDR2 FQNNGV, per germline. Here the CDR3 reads CASSLSRGPNEQFF. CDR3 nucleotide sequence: TGTGCCAGCAGCTTATCGCGGGGGCCCAATGAGCAGTTCTTC.

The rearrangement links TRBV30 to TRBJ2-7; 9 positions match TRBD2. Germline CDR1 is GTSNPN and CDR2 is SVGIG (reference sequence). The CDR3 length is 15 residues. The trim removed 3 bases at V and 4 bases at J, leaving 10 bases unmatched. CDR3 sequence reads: CAWRKRSGGSYEQYF. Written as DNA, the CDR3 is TGTGCCTGGAGGAAACGAAGCGGGGGGTCGTACGAGCAGTACTTC.

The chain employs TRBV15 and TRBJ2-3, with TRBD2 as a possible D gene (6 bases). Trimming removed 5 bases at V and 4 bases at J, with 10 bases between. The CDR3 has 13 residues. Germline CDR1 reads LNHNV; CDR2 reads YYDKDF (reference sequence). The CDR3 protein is CATSSGVADTQYF. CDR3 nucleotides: TGTGCCACCAGCTCGGGGGTGGCAGATACGCAGTATTTT.